This TCR beta chain came from a study of control samples from healthy donors and cancer patients. Germline V gene data show CDR1 as SGHTA and CDR2 as FQGNSA. The CDR3 is 16 amino acids. V lost 4 bases, J lost 7 bases, and 14 bases stayed unmatched. Sequenced by immunoSEQ multiplex PCR; TCRdb stores in-frame clones only, minus some. The table lists 11,000 to 15,000 clones, 70% to 80% of them singletons. Note on this clone: Other DNA sequences in this sample translate to the same CDR3.

This receptor was obtained from a female donor with lung cancer. V gene TRBV7-2 combines with J gene TRBJ2-7; 9 nucleotides match TRBD2. Sequencing used formalin-fixed, paraffin-embedded tissue. This CDR3 is CASSSLEIAGEEEQYF. The DNA of the CDR3 is TGTGCCAGCAGCTCCCTAGAGATAGCGGGAGAGGAGGAGCAGTACTTC.